The next 7 T cell receptor beta chains were all read from a single sample in a study of blood T cell repertoires in COVID-19. The data were produced by immunoSEQ multiplex PCR, yet TCRdb's version contains in-frame clones alone and is incomplete. The table records about 180,000 clones, about 83% of them present only once. The sequencing input was PBMCs or T cells enriched from blood (not recorded which). The origin of the receptors is a woman in her 30s who had recovered from COVID-19.

This rearrangement joins TRBV28 to TRBJ1-5; D possibly corresponds to TRBD1 (5 bases). Trimming took off 4 bases at V and 0 bases at J, with 13 bases between the two ends. The CDR3 runs to 16 residues. Germline V CDR1 and CDR2: MDHEN, SYDVKM. Here the CDR3 DNA reads TGTGCCAGCAGTTCCCGGGGGGTTTATAGCAATCAGCCCCAGCATTTT. Protein: CASSSRGVYSNQPQHF.

The genes are TRBV7-2 and TRBJ2-3, with a tentative D call TRBD1 (5 bases). The CDR3 is made up of 14 amino acids. The germline V gene has CDR1 SGHTA and CDR2 FQGNSA. V shed 1 base and J shed 2 bases, with 7 bases lying between them. DNA of the CDR3: TGTGCCAGCAGCTTAGGTGGGGCCACAGATACGCAGTATTTT. Its protein is CASSLGGATDTQYF.

This chain uses TRBV30 with TRBJ1-2; D is unclear. The V end was cut by 4 bases, the J end by 8 bases, with 14 bases between. Germline CDR1 GTSNPN, CDR2 SVGIG (reference sequence). This CDR3 comprises 12 residues. CDR3 sequence: CAWTGERRGYTF. The CDR3 nucleotides read TGTGCCTGGACTGGGGAGAGACGCGGCTACACCTTC.

This clone was detected a few times. The rearrangement joins TRBV19 to TRBJ2-3; no clear D gene. Germline V lookup: CDR1 LNHDA, CDR2 SQIVND (reference sequence). V shed 5 bases and J shed 2 bases, with 11 bases lying between them. The CDR3 is made up of 14 amino acids. The CDR3, as DNA: TGTGCCAGTAGTCTACAGCCTGCCACAGATACGCAGTATTTT. This sequence encodes CASSLQPATDTQYF.

This sequence joins TRBV4-1 and TRBJ2-6, with 10 bases that match TRBD1. CDR1 is MGHRA and CDR2 is YSYEKL in the germline V gene. J was trimmed by 3 bases and V by 0 bases; bases with no gene match: 8. This CDR3 is 19 amino acids long. The CDR3, as DNA: TGCGCCAGCAGCCAAGATCAGGGACAGGGGCTCGGTGGGGCCAACGTCCTGACTTTC. Amino acid sequence: CASSQDQGQGLGGANVLTF.

The gene calls are TRBV27 and TRBJ2-7; D call uncertain. The CDR3 runs to 13 residues. V lost 5 bases, J lost 1 base, and 9 bases lay in between. The germline V gene has CDR1 MNHEY and CDR2 SMNVEV (reference sequence). CDR3 bases: TGTGCCAGCAGTCGCCGCGGATCCTACGAGCAGTACTTC. The encoded protein is CASSRRGSYEQYF.

The V call is TRBV14, the J call TRBJ2-1; 9 bases are a match to TRBD2. Germline CDR1 and CDR2: SGHDN and FVKESK. After removal of 4 bases from V and 2 bases from J, the junction contained 3 bases not matched to a gene. The CDR3 is 15 amino acids. In DNA, the CDR3 is TGTGCCAGCAGCCCCCGACTAGCGGCCTACAATGAGCAGTTCTTC. Protein sequence: CASSPRLAAYNEQFF.